This entry is about one T cell receptor (beta chain). Its specificity is not known. The entry originates in a study of TIL therapy for anti-PD-1-resistant metastatic lung cancer. Findings and limits, study-wide: This highly selected cohort may not generalize to typical lung cancer patients.

The immunoSEQ assay was v3. The table came from immunoSEQ multiplex PCR; TCRdb's copy has only in-frame clones and leaves some out. The data hold about 50,000 clones, with 79% observed a single time. Germline values: CDR1 SGHVS, CDR2 FQNEAQ. The CDR3 has 17 residues. V was clipped by 1 base and J by 1 base; unmatched bases: 5. As for time point: pre-treatment sample, taken before nivolumab and TIL therapy. The rearrangement joins TRBV7-8 to TRBJ2-5, with TRBD2 matching over 11 bases. This receptor was taken from a woman between 30 and 80 years old with non-small cell lung cancer. The starting material was blood, obtained at baseline. CDR3 region: CASSLERLAGIQETQYF. CDR3 bases: TGTGCCAGCAGCTTAGAGCGACTAGCGGGGATCCAAGAGACCCAGTACTTC.